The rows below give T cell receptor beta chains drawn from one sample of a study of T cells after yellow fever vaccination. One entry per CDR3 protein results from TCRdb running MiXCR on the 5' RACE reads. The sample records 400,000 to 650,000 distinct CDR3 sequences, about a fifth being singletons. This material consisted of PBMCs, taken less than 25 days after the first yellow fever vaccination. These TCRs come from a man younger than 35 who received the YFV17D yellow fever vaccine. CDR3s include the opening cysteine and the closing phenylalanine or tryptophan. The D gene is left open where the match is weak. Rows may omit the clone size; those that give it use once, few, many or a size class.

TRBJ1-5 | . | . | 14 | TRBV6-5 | TGTGCCAGCAGTTACGGAGATAGCAATCAGCCCCAGCATTTT | CASSYGDSNQPQHF
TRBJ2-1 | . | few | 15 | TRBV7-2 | TGTGCCAGCAGCTCGCCGTTATCGACCCTCAATGAGCAGTTCTTC | CASSSPLSTLNEQFF
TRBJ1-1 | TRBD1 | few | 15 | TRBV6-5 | TGTGCCAGCAGTTACTCACAGGGGGTGAGGACTGAAGCTTTCTTT | CASSYSQGVRTEAFF
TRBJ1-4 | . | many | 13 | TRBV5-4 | TGTGCCAGCAGCTTGGAGACAAATGAAAAACTGTTTTTT | CASSLETNEKLFF
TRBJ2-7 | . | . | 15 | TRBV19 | TGTGCCAGTAGTATAGTCGGACTCTCCCCCAACGAGCAGTACTTC | CASSIVGLSPNEQYF
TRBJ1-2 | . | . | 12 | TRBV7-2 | TGTGCCAGCAGCTTATACCAGAGGGGCTACACCTTC | CASSLYQRGYTF
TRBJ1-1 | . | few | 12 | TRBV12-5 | TGTGCTAGTGGTTTAGAAGACACTGAAGCTTTCTTT | CASGLEDTEAFF
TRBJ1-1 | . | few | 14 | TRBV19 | TGTGCCAGTAGTATATGGTCAGGCAACACTGAAGCTTTCTTT | CASSIWSGNTEAFF
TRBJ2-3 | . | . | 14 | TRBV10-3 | TGTGCCATCAGAGAATGGGGGGACACAGATACGCAGTATTTT | CAIREWGDTDTQYF
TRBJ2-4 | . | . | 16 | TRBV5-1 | TGCGCCAGCAGCTTGGGTTCTAGCATTCGCCAAAACATTCAGTACTTC | CASSLGSSIRQNIQYF
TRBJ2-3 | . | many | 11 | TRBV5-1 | TGCGCCAGCAGCTTGGACGGTACGCAGTATTTT | CASSLDGTQYF
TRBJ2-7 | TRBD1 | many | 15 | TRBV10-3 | TGTGCCATCAGTGACCCCGGGACAGGGGCCTACGAGCAGTACTTC | CAISDPGTGAYEQYF
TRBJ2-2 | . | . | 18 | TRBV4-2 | TGTGCCAGCAGCCAAGTAAACACGGACTATATATACACCGGGGAGCTGTTTTTT | CASSQVNTDYIYTGELFF
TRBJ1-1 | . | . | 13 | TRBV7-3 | TGTGCCAGCAGCTTAGCTACGAACACTGAAGCTTTCTTT | CASSLATNTEAFF
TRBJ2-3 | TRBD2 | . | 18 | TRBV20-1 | TGCAGTGCTAGATACGGGGGGTTAGGTACGGTTCGCACAGATACGCAGTATTTT | CSARYGGLGTVRTDTQYF
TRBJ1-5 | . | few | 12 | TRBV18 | TGTGCCAGCTCAGCGGGTGCTCAGCCCCAGCATTTT | CASSAGAQPQHF
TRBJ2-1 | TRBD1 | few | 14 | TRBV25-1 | TGTGCCAGCAGTGATACCCGGGACAGCAATGAGCAGTTCTTC | CASSDTRDSNEQFF
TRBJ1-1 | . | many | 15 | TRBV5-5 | TGTGCCAGCAGCTTACAGGGTGGCATGAACACTGAAGCTTTCTTT | CASSLQGGMNTEAFF
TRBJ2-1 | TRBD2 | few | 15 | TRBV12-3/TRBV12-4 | TGTGCCAGCAGGACTTCTAGCGGGGGGGCAGGTGAGCAGTTCTTC | CASRTSSGGAGEQFF
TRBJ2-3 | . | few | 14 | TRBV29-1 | TGCAGCACCCGGACCGGCACTAGCACAGATACGCAGTATTTT | CSTRTGTSTDTQYF
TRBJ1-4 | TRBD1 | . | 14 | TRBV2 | TGTGCCAGCAGGCCGGGACAGAGTAATGAAAAACTGTTTTTT | CASRPGQSNEKLFF
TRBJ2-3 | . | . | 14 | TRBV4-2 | TGTGCCAGCAGCCAAACCACTAGCACAGATACGCAGTATTTT | CASSQTTSTDTQYF
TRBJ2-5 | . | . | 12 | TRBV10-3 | TGTGCCATCAGGGGGGACCAAGAGACCCAGTACTTC | CAIRGDQETQYF
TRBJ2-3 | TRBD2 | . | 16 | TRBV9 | TGTGCCAGCAGCGGACCGGGACTAGCGGGTACAGATACGCAGTATTTT | CASSGPGLAGTDTQYF
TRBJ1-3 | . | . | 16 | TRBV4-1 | TGCGCCAGCAGCCAAGAGGAAAGGGCGACCGGAAACACCATATATTTT | CASSQEERATGNTIYF
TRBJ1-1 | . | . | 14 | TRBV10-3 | TGTGCCATCACCTTCGGGGGCAGGGACACTGAAGCTTTCTTT | CAITFGGRDTEAFF
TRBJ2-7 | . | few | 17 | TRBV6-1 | TGTGCCAGCGCAGTACGTGCGGGTGGGGGCACTTTCTACGAGCAGTACTTC | CASAVRAGGGTFYEQYF
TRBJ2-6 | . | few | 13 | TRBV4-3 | TGCGCCAGCAGCCAAGAGGCAGGGAATGTCCTGACTTTC | CASSQEAGNVLTF
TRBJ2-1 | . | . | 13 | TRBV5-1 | TGCGCCAGCAGCGTGCAGGGGAGGAATGAGCAGTTCTTC | CASSVQGRNEQFF
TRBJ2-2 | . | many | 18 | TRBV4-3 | TGCGCCAGCAGCCAAGATACCATCTGGGGGGGGGCAACCGGGGAGCTGTTTTTT | CASSQDTIWGGATGELFF
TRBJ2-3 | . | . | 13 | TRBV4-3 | TGCGCCAGCAGCCAACTAAGGGCGGATACGCAGTATTTT | CASSQLRADTQYF
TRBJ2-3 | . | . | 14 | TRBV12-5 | TGTGCTAGTGGTTTGGCGACCCTCACAGATACGCAGTATTTT | CASGLATLTDTQYF
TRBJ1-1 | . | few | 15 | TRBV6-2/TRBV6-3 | TGTGCCAGCAGTTACGTCCCGGGAGTGGGCACTGAAGCTTTCTTT | CASSYVPGVGTEAFF
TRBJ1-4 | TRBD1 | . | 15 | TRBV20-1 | TGCAGTGCTAGAGATCCCCAGACAGGGAATGAAAAACTGTTTTTT | CSARDPQTGNEKLFF
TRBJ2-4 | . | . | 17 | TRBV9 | TGTGCCAGCAGCCCCGATGCCGGGACGGTAGCCAAAAACATTCAGTACTTC | CASSPDAGTVAKNIQYF
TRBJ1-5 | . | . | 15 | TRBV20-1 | TGCAGTGCTAGACCGGCGGAGGTCATAAATCAGCCCCAGCATTTT | CSARPAEVINQPQHF
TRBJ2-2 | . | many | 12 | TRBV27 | TGTGCCAGCAGTTTATTGACCGGGGAGCTGTTTTTT | CASSLLTGELFF
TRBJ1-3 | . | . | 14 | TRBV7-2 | TGTGCCAGCGGCTCGCAGTACTCTGGAAACACCATATATTTT | CASGSQYSGNTIYF
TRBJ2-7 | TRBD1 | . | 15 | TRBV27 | TGTGCCAGCAGCCCTTACAGGGGGCTCGGGTACGAGCAGTACTTC | CASSPYRGLGYEQYF
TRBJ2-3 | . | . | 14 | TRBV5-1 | TGCGCCAGCAGCTTGGCCGCAGGGATAGATACGCCGTATTTT | CASSLAAGIDTPYF
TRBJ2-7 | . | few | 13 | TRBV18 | TGTGCCAGCTCACCCCTGGACGGTGACGAGCAGTACTTC | CASSPLDGDEQYF
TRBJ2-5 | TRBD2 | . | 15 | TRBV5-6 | TGTGCCAGCAGCACTAGCGGGGGGGCCCCCGAGACCCAGTACTTC | CASSTSGGAPETQYF
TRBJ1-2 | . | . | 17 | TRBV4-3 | TGCGCCAGCAGCCAAGATGCGGGCGCTGGGGGTTATTATGGCTACACCTTC | CASSQDAGAGGYYGYTF
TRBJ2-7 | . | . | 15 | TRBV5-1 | TGCGCCAGCAGCTTGGGGGCCAGACAGAGCTACGAGCAGTACTTC | CASSLGARQSYEQYF
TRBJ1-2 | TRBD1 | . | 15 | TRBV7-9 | TGTGCCAGCAGCTCACAGGGGAATTCGCACTATGGCTACACCTTC | CASSSQGNSHYGYTF
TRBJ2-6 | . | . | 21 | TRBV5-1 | TGCGCCAGCAGCTTGGAAAAGGGACGCGGGGCCCTGCTCTCTGGGGCCAACGTCCTGACTTTC | CASSLEKGRGALLSGANVLTF
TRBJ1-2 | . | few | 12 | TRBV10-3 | TGTGCCATCAGTGCCACAGGGAATGGCTACACCTTC | CAISATGNGYTF
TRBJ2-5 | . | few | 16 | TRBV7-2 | TGTGCCAGCAGCTTAGGGTTCTCCCCCGGCCCGGAGACCCAGTACTTC | CASSLGFSPGPETQYF
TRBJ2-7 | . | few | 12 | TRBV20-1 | TGCAGTGCTAGACCCGGGAGCTACGAGCAGTACTTC | CSARPGSYEQYF
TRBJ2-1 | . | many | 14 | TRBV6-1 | TGTGCCAGTAACGAGGGGGGCCAGGGGAGTGAGCAGTTCTTC | CASNEGGQGSEQFF
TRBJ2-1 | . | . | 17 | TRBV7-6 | TGTGCCAGCAGCTTAGATGGCCAGCGTAGCTTCTACAATGAGCAGTTCTTC | CASSLDGQRSFYNEQFF
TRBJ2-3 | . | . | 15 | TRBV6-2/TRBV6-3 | TGTGCCAGCAGTTACCCGGGGGCTGCTGTCGATACGCAGTATTTT | CASSYPGAAVDTQYF
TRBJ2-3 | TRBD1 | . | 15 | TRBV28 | TGTGCCAGCGGTCCGGGGACAGGCCTCACAGATACGCAGTATTTT | CASGPGTGLTDTQYF
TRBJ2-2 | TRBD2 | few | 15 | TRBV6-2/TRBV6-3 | TGTGCCAGCACCCTTCTAGCGGGGACGACCGGGGAGCTGTTTTTT | CASTLLAGTTGELFF
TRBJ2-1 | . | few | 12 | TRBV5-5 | TGTGCCAGCAGCGGGATGACTTGGACGCAGTTCTTC | CASSGMTWTQFF
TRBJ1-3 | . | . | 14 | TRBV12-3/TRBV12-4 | TGTGCCAGCAAATCAGGGGATTCTGGAAACACCATATATTTT | CASKSGDSGNTIYF
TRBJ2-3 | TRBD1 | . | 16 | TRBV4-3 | TGCGCCAGCAGCCAAGATTCTAGGGGGCGCACAGATACGCAGTATTTT | CASSQDSRGRTDTQYF
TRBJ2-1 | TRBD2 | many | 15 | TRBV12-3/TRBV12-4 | TGTGCCAGCAGTCCAGGACTAGGGGCTTACAATGAGCAGTTCTTC | CASSPGLGAYNEQFF
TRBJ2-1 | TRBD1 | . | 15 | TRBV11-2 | TGTGCCAGCAGCAGGGGACAGTGGGGATACAATGAGCAGTTCTTC | CASSRGQWGYNEQFF
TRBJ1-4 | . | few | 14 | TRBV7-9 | TGTGCCAGCAGCTTCCGGGACGGTAATGAAAAACTGTTTTTT | CASSFRDGNEKLFF